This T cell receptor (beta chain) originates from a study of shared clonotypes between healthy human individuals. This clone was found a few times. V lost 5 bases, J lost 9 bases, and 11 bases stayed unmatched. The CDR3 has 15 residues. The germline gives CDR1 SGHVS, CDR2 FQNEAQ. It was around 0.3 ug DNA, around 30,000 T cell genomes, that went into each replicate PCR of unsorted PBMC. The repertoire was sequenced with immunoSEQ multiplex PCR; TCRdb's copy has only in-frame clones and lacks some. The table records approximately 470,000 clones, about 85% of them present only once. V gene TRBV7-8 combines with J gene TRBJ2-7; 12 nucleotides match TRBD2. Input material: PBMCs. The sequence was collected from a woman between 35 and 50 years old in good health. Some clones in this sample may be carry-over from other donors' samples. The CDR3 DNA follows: TGTGCCAGCAGCACCACTAGCGGGAGGCTACCTGGGCAGTACTTC. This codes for CASSTTSGRLPGQYF.